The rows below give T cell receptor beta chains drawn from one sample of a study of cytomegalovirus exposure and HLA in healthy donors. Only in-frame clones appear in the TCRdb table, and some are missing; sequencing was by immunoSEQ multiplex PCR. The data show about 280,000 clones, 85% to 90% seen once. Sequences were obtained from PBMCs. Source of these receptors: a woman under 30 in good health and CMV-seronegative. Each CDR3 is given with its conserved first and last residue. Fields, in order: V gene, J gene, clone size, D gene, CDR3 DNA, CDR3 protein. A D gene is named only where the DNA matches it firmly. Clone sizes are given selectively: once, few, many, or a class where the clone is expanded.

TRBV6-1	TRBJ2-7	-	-	TGTGCCAGCTCCACGTTTGGCAGGGTGTCCTACGAGCAGTACTTC	CASSTFGRVSYEQYF
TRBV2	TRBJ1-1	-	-	TGTGCCAGCAGTGAAAACAGGCCGAACACTGAAGCTTTCTTT	CASSENRPNTEAFF
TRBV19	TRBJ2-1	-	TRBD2	TGTGCCAGTAGTATTCTGGGACTAGCCACTGAGCAGTTCTTC	CASSILGLATEQFF
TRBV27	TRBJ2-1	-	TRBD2	TGTGCCAGCACCTGGCGGGGGGCCCTAAACTACAATGAGCAGTTCTTC	CASTWRGALNYNEQFF
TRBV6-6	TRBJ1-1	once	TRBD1	TGTGCCACAGCAAGGGACAGGGCAACTGAAGCTTTCTTT	CATARDRATEAFF
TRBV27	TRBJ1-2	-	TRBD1	TGTGCCAGCAGTTTCCGAGGGGGCCTAGATGGCTACACCTTC	CASSFRGGLDGYTF
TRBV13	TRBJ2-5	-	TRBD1	TGTGCCAGCAGCTACTCCGTGGACAGGGGTATAGAGACCCAGTACTTC	CASSYSVDRGIETQYF
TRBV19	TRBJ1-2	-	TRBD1	TGTGCCACTGAACCGGGACAGGGGGCCCCAGGCTATGGCTACACCTTC	CATEPGQGAPGYGYTF
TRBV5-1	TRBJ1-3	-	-	TGCGCCAGCAGCTTGGAAGGCGCGGTTGGAAACACCATATATTTT	CASSLEGAVGNTIYF
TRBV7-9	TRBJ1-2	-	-	TGTGCCAGCAGCTTAGCGTCTGTGTTTGGCTACACCTTC	CASSLASVFGYTF
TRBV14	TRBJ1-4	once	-	TGTGCCGGCAGCCAAGATTGGGTCAAGGAGGGAAAAACTGTTTTT	CAGSQDWVKEGKTVF
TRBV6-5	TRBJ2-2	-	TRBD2	TGTGCCAGCTCCCGGGGGGGGAACACCGGGGAGCTGTTTTTT	CASSRGGNTGELFF
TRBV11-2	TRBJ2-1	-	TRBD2	TGTGCCAGCACCATGGGGGGGGTCCTTAGCTCCTACAATGAGCAGTTCTTC	CASTMGGVLSSYNEQFF
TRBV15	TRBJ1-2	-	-	TGTGCCACCAGCAGAGATATGAGAGGCCAAATAGGCTATGGCTACACCTTC	CATSRDMRGQIGYGYTF
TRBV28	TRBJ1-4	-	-	TGTGCCAGCAGGCCAGGACGGGAAGATAATGAAAAACTGTTTTTT	CASRPGREDNEKLFF
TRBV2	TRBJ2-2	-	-	TGTGCCAGCACCCCGGACCCTGGGGCGGGGGAGCTGTTTTTT	CASTPDPGAGELFF
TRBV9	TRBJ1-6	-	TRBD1	TGTGCCAGCAGCGCGACAGGGAATTCACCCCTCCACTTT	CASSATGNSPLHF
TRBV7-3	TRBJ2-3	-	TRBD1	TGTGCCAGCAGCCCTCGACAGGGTGGGGATACGCAGTATTTT	CASSPRQGGDTQYF
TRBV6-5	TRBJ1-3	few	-	TGTGCCAGCAGCAGGGGCTCTGGAAACACCATATATTTT	CASSRGSGNTIYF
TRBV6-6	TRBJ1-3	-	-	TGTGCCAGCAGTTTCGCAGGTCCCAACACCATATATTTT	CASSFAGPNTIYF
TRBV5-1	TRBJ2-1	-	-	TGCGCCAGCAGCTTGGAAATGGACATCTACAATGAGCAGTTCTTC	CASSLEMDIYNEQFF
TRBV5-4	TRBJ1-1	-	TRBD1	TGTGCCAGCAGCTCCCGACAGGGAGACACTGAAGCTTTCTTT	CASSSRQGDTEAFF
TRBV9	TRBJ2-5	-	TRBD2	TGTGCCAGCAGCGTAGGGGGGGGAATGGAGACCCAGTACTTC	CASSVGGGMETQYF
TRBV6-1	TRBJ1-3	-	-	TGTGCCAGTCTAGGGAGGGTCTCTGGAAACACCATATATTTT	CASLGRVSGNTIYF
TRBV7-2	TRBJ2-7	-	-	TGTGCCAGCAGCCCCTCCCCTGACGAGCAGTACTTC	CASSPSPDEQYF
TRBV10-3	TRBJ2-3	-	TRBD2	TGTGCCATCAGTGACTCAGCGGGGGCCCGGGGAGATACGCAGTATTTT	CAISDSAGARGDTQYF
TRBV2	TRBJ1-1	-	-	TGTGCCAGCAGTTGGGGGGAGTTGAACACTGAAGCTTTCTTT	CASSWGELNTEAFF
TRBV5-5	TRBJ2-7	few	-	TGTGCCAGCAGCATCGGTGCGAGCTACGAGCAGTACTTC	CASSIGASYEQYF
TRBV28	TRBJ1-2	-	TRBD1	TGTGCCAGCAGTCCCCCGGGACAGGGATACTATGGCTACACCTTC	CASSPPGQGYYGYTF
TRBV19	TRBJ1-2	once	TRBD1	TGTGCCAGTAGGAGAGCGGGGACAGGGGTTCCCTATGGCTACACCTTC	CASRRAGTGVPYGYTF
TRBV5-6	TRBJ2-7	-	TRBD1	TGTGCCAGCAGCTCCGGGACAGGACTCTACGAGCAGTACTTC	CASSSGTGLYEQYF